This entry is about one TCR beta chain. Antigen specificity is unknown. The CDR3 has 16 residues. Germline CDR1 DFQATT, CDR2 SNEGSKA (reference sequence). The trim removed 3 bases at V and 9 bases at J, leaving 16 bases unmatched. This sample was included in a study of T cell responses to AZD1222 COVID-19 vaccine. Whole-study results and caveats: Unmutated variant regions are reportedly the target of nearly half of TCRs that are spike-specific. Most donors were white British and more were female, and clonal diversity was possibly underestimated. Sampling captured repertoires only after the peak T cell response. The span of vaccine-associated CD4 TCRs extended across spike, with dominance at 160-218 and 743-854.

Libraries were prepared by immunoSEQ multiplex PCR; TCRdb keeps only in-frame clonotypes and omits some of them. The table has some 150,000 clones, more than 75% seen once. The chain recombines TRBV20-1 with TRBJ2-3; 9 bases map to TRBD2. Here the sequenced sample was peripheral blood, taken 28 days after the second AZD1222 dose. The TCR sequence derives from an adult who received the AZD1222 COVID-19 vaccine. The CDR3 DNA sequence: TGCAGTGCTAGTGGTTCGCGGGAGGGCCCGATCGGCACGCAGTATTTT. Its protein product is CSASGSREGPIGTQYF.